The 20 T cell receptor beta chains below come from one sample, sequenced in a study of beta chain features in type 1 diabetes. The authors reverse transcribed all of the isolated RNA, so sequencing captured expressed TCRB transcripts. Sequencing used immunoSEQ multiplex PCR; TCRdb keeps in-frame clones, though not all of them. This table holds fewer than 150,000 clones, roughly 7.2% found once. The sample taken for sequencing was central memory CD4+ T cells from blood. These TCRs come from a woman aged 25-40 years in good health.

Concerning this clone: This sample also contains other DNA sequences that code for the same CDR3. This chain uses TRBV19 with TRBJ2-7, with D possibly being TRBD2 (5 bases). CDR3 length equals 13 residues. CDR1 and CDR2 (germline): LNHDA, SQIVND (reference sequence). V gave up 5 bases and J gave up 1 base, with 9 bases separating them. This chain's CDR3 is CASSPGGSYEQYF. CDR3 nucleotide sequence: TGTGCCAGTAGTCCAGGAGGATCCTACGAGCAGTACTTC.

The chain employs TRBV29-1 and TRBJ1-4; the D is unclear. Between the trimmed V and J ends, which lost 4 bases and 4 bases, there was a span of 7 bases. Germline V CDR1 and CDR2: SQVTM, ANQGSEA. This CDR3 contains 12 residues. CDR3 loop: CSVGFGNEKLFF. In DNA form, the CDR3 reads TGCAGCGTTGGATTCGGTAATGAAAAACTGTTTTTT.

This clone was detected many times. This chain uses TRBV29-1 with TRBJ2-7, with TRBD2 matching 15 bases. With V trimmed by 7 bases and J by 3 bases, 10 bases remained unmatched. Germline values: CDR1 SQVTM, CDR2 ANQGSEA. The CDR3 has 16 amino acids. This chain's CDR3 is CSAEGGLAGGLYEQYF. The CDR3 bases are TGCAGCGCCGAAGGTGGACTAGCGGGAGGGCTCTACGAGCAGTACTTC.

This clone turned up a few times. The gene calls are TRBV15 and TRBJ2-7, with unresolved D. Germline assignment: CDR1 LNHNV and CDR2 YYDKDF (reference sequence). V shed 0 bases and J shed 1 base, with 10 bases lying between them. CDR3 length: 15 residues. The CDR3 bases are TGTGCCACCAGCAGAGAAGGAGTAGGATCCTACGAGCAGTACTTC. It translates to CATSREGVGSYEQYF.

This clone was observed a few times. The J gene is TRBJ2-1, the V gene TRBV6-5, with 10 bases aligning to TRBD1. V was clipped by 6 bases and J by 8 bases; unmatched bases: 7. CDR3 size: 14 residues. CDR1 is MNHEY and CDR2 is SVGAGI in the germline V gene. The chain's CDR3 is CASRPGQGNDEQFF. The CDR3 region has the DNA TGTGCCAGCAGACCGGGACAGGGGAATGATGAGCAGTTCTTC.

In its sample, this clone was seen many times. This chain links TRBV29-1 with TRBJ2-3; 7 nucleotides match TRBD2. The trim removed 0 bases at V and 4 bases at J, leaving 7 bases unmatched. From germline, CDR1 is SQVTM and CDR2 ANQGSEA. The CDR3 loop spans 15 amino acids. The CDR3 DNA follows: TGCAGCGTTGAAGATCCTGCTAGCGGCCCAGATACGCAGTATTTT. Amino acid sequence: CSVEDPASGPDTQYF.

Ten or more counts support this clone. The V call is TRBV19, the J call TRBJ2-1; the D gene is possibly TRBD2 (6 bases). The CDR3 totals 12 residues. Per the germline V gene, CDR1 is LNHDA and CDR2 is SQIVND (reference sequence). V was clipped by 3 bases and J by 14 bases, with 14 bases between them. The CDR3 region has the DNA TGTGCCAGTAGTATGCAGGAGGGCCCCAAGTTCTTC. As protein: CASSMQEGPKFF.

The chain uses TRBV13 and TRBJ2-7, with a possible D match to TRBD1 (6 bases). The CDR3 is 14 amino acids. The germline V gene has CDR1 PRHDT and CDR2 FYEKMQ (reference sequence). Trimming took 0 bases from V and 5 from J, leaving 11 bases between them. The CDR3 coding sequence is TGTGCCAGCAGCTTAGGCCGGACAGTTCACGAGCAGTACTTC. It translates to CASSLGRTVHEQYF. The full variable domain, rest sourced from reference TRBV13 and TRBJ2-7, is AAGVIQSPRHLIKEKRETATLKCYPIPRHDTVYWYQQGPGQDPQFLISFYEKMQSDKGSIPDRFSAQQFSDYHSELNMSSLELGDSALYFCASSLGRTVHEQYFGPGTRLTVT.

There are many counts of this clone. The chain combines TRBV7-3 with TRBJ2-3; D unresolved. The germline V and J ends were trimmed by 1 base and 4 bases, with 9 bases remaining between them. CDR1 is SGHTA and CDR2 is FQGTGA in the germline V gene. This CDR3 spans 14 amino acids. In DNA form, the CDR3 reads TGTGCCAGCAGCTTAAGAAGCGTGTCAGATACGCAGTATTTT. Translation gives CASSLRSVSDTQYF.

The chain employs TRBV7-9 and TRBJ2-3, with TRBD1 as a possible D gene (5 bases). V shed 3 bases and J shed 5 bases, with 9 bases lying between them. Germline V gives CDR1 SEHNR, CDR2 FQNEAQ (reference sequence). CDR3 length: 13 residues. This CDR3 is CASSFRVGDTQYF. CDR3 in DNA: TGTGCCAGCAGCTTCAGGGTTGGAGATACGCAGTATTTT.

The chain couples TRBV19 to TRBJ2-1; no firm D call. V was clipped by 6 bases and J by 4 bases, with 10 bases between them. Germline V gene data show CDR1 as LNHDA and CDR2 as SQIVND (reference sequence). The CDR3 length is 13 residues. The CDR3 bases are TGTGCCAGTAGCTCGATGGAGTACAATGAGCAGTTCTTC. This codes for CASSSMEYNEQFF.

V usage is TRBV11-2 and J usage is TRBJ2-7, with D hard to call. In germline, CDR1 is SGHAT, CDR2 FQNNGV. Trimming pared 1 base from V and 1 base from J, leaving 8 bases between. The CDR3 is made up of 14 amino acids. In DNA form, the CDR3 reads TGTGCCAGCAGCTTAGGTCCCAGTTCCTACGAGCAGTACTTC. This sequence encodes CASSLGPSSYEQYF.

This clone was found many times. This chain uses TRBV15 with TRBJ1-2; 7 bases map to TRBD1. Germline CDR1 LNHNV, CDR2 YYDKDF (reference sequence). The CDR3 has 15 residues. V trimming: 0 bases; J trimming: 8 bases; junction bases outside the gene matches: 9. The CDR3 sequence: CATSRDLGRGLGYTF. The CDR3 DNA sequence: TGTGCCACCAGCAGAGACCTTGGAAGGGGGCTCGGCTACACCTTC. Using reference TRBV15 and TRBJ1-2 for the parts outside the CDR3, the full variable domain is DAMVIQNPRYQVTQFGKPVTLSCSQTLNHNVMYWYQQKSSQAPKLLFHYYDKDFNNEADTPDNFQSRRPNTSFCFLDIRSPGLGDTAMYLCATSRDLGRGLGYTFGSGTRLTVV.

The chain employs TRBV18 and TRBJ1-1; D not resolved. The ends were cut back, 4 bases at V and 1 base at J, with 13 bases in the middle. From germline, CDR1 is KGHSH and CDR2 LQKENI. The CDR3 runs to 15 residues. The CDR3 DNA reads as TGTGCCAGCTCACTGAACGAGTTATCGAACACTGAAGCTTTCTTT. Amino acids: CASSLNELSNTEAFF.

This clone was observed a handful of times. J is TRBJ2-1 and V is TRBV28, with 8 bases identical to TRBD2. The V gene's germline CDR1 is MDHEN and CDR2 SYDVKM. The CDR3 loop spans 14 amino acids. V lost 4 bases to trimming and J lost 6 bases; unmatched junction nucleotides: 5. For the CDR3, the DNA is TGTGCCAGCAGTTCCAGCGGACTAGCCAATGAGCAGTTCTTC. Translating gives CASSSSGLANEQFF.

There are a few counts of this clone. DNA for the CDR3: TGTGCCAGCAGCTCAATGACAGGGGGCTCCTACGAGCAGTACTTC. Translation: CASSSMTGGSYEQYF. The genes are TRBV5-4 and TRBJ2-7; 9 bases are a match to TRBD1. The CDR3 loop spans 15 amino acids. Germline assignment: CDR1 SGHNT and CDR2 YYREEE (reference sequence). V was pared by 3 bases and J by 0 bases, with 4 bases of the junction left unmatched.

With regard to this clone: The same CDR3 is also encoded by other DNA sequences in this sample. The chain is built from TRBV18 and TRBJ2-3; 8 bases line up with TRBD1. The V gene's germline CDR1 is KGHSH and CDR2 LQKENI. The CDR3 has 14 amino acids. V trimming: 3 bases; J trimming: 6 bases; junction bases outside the gene matches: 5. DNA of the CDR3: TGTGCCAGCTCACCTGGACAGGGTCGGGATACGCAGTATTTT. This encodes CASSPGQGRDTQYF. The full variable domain, its missing parts supplied by reference TRBV18 and TRBJ2-3, is NAGVMQNPRHLVRRRGQEARLRCSPMKGHSHVYWYRQLPEEGLKFMVYLQKENIIDESGMPKERFSAEFPKEGPSILRIQQVVRGDSAAYFCASSPGQGRDTQYFGPGTRLTVL.

As to this clone: The DNA is omitted, as the CDR3 cannot be located on it reliably, and the CDR3 follows TCRdb's listing. V usage is TRBV5-1 and J usage is TRBJ1-1; TRBD1 is the table's D call and was not checked against the DNA. The CDR3 totals 12 residues, both ends included. CDR1 SGHRS and CDR2 YFSETQ come from the germline V gene. CDR3 amino acids: CASSVGQGTGFF.

This clone was recorded many times. The gene calls are TRBV18 and TRBJ2-5, with D possibly being TRBD2 (5 bases). With 3 bases removed from V and 4 bases from J, the gap between germline ends came to 15 bases. The length of the CDR3 is 15 residues. Looked up from germline, CDR1 is KGHSH and CDR2 is LQKENI. The CDR3 nucleotides read TGTGCCAGCTCACCGATTCGAGACGCGGGAGAGACCCAGTACTTC. Its protein is CASSPIRDAGETQYF.

J is TRBJ2-7 and V is TRBV7-9; 7 bases map to TRBD1. The ends lost 1 base at V and 3 bases at J; junction bases unmatched: 9. Germline CDR1 and CDR2: SEHNR and FQNEAQ (reference sequence). This CDR3 has 16 residues. The CDR3 DNA sequence: TGTGCCAGCAGCTTAGTTAGCTGGGACAGTTACTACGAGCAGTACTTC. Protein product: CASSLVSWDSYYEQYF.